The 5 T cell receptor beta chains given below trace back to one sample, sequenced in a study of T cell responses to AZD1222 COVID-19 vaccine. The protocol was immunoSEQ multiplex PCR, while the TCRdb copy is restricted to in-frame clones and leaves out a portion. The sample holds fewer than 140,000 clones, roughly 87% seen once. Sequencing was performed on peripheral blood, taken 28 days after the second AZD1222 dose. The source is an adult who received the AZD1222 COVID-19 vaccine.

The chain links TRBV29-1 to TRBJ1-5, with 8 nucleotides matching TRBD1. With V trimmed by 6 bases and J by 2 bases, 3 bases remained unmatched. The CDR3 contains 13 residues. Germline CDR1 and CDR2: SQVTM and ANQGSEA. The CDR3 loop is CSVPGGRNQPQHF. Written as DNA, the CDR3 is TGCAGCGTCCCAGGGGGCCGCAATCAGCCCCAGCATTTT.

The chain uses TRBV6-5 and TRBJ2-5; 10 bases line up with TRBD1. The CDR3 is 15 residues long. CDR1 MNHEY and CDR2 SVGAGI come from the germline V gene. V was clipped by 6 bases and J by 4 bases; unmatched bases: 8. The CDR3 is CASSPGTGEGETQYF. In DNA, the CDR3 is TGTGCCAGCAGCCCAGGGACAGGGGAGGGAGAGACCCAGTACTTC.

The V gene is TRBV9, the J gene TRBJ2-1, with D possibly matching TRBD1 (5 bases). Per germline, CDR1 SGDLS and CDR2 YYNGEE. The CDR3 runs 12 residues. Between the trimmed V and J ends, which lost 8 bases and 7 bases, there was a span of 13 bases. The DNA of the CDR3 is TGTGCCAGTCAGGGATGGTCGAATGAGCAGTTCTTC. As protein: CASQGWSNEQFF.

The rearrangement links TRBV5-1 to TRBJ2-1, with D maybe TRBD1 (7 bases). The CDR3 sequence is 17 residues long. The germline V gene encodes CDR1 SGHRS and CDR2 YFSETQ. Trimming cost V 3 bases and J 9 bases, with 25 bases left between them. CDR3 protein: CASSSRGGGSGIGEQFF. CDR3 nucleotides: TGCGCCAGCAGCTCCCGAGGAGGGGGCTCGGGTATAGGTGAGCAGTTCTTC.

The rearrangement links TRBV27 to TRBJ1-4; D uncertain. CDR3 length: 14 residues. Trimming left V 0 bases short and J 4 bases short, with 6 bases between. Germline V lookup: CDR1 MNHEY, CDR2 SMNVEV (reference sequence). The CDR3 loop reads CASSLSASNEKLFF. The CDR3 bases are TGTGCCAGCAGTTTATCTGCGAGTAATGAAAAACTGTTTTTT.